These T cell receptor beta chains were read from a single sample in a study of glioma-infiltrating T cells after dendritic cell vaccination. Only in-frame clones appear in the TCRdb table, and some are missing; sequencing was by immunoSEQ multiplex PCR. The profile covers roughly 80,000 clones, with about nine tenths appearing a single time and approximately 2.1% taken by the ten largest. The sequencing here drew on blood, taken after dendritic cell vaccination. These receptor sequences come from a human donor with glioblastoma. CDR3s include the opening cysteine and the closing phenylalanine or tryptophan. The order of the fields is J gene, V gene, D gene, clone size, CDR3 protein, CDR3 DNA. D genes are given only for firm matches. Clone size appears in some rows only: once, few, many, or a class for an expanded clone.

J: TRBJ2-1
V: TRBV5-1
D: .
size: .
CDR3: CATEASPGNEQFF
DNA: TGCGCCACCGAGGCCTCCCCTGGGAATGAGCAGTTCTTC

J: TRBJ1-3
V: TRBV6-6
D: .
size: .
CDR3: CASTPRDTFSGNTIYF
DNA: TGTGCCAGCACTCCCCGAGACACTTTCTCTGGAAACACCATATATTTT

J: TRBJ2-1
V: TRBV5-1
D: .
size: .
CDR3: CASTESSYNEQFF
DNA: TGCGCCAGCACAGAAAGCTCCTACAATGAGCAGTTCTTC

J: TRBJ1-5
V: TRBV7-8
D: .
size: .
CDR3: CASSLSPDTNQPQHF
DNA: TGTGCCAGCAGCTTATCGCCGGACACCAATCAGCCCCAGCATTTT

J: TRBJ2-1
V: TRBV5-1
D: .
size: .
CDR3: CASSLVKAADKYEQFF
DNA: TGCGCCAGCAGCTTAGTTAAGGCAGCCGACAAGTATGAGCAGTTCTTC

J: TRBJ1-1
V: TRBV7-9
D: TRBD1
size: .
CDR3: CASSSGQGDTEAFF
DNA: TGTGCCAGCAGCTCCGGACAGGGGGACACTGAAGCTTTCTTT

J: TRBJ1-4
V: TRBV6-1
D: TRBD1
size: .
CDR3: CASSWDREKLFF
DNA: TGTGCCAGCAGTTGGGACAGGGAAAAACTGTTTTTT

J: TRBJ2-1
V: TRBV15
D: .
size: .
CDR3: CATSSAPGGTYNEQFF
DNA: TGTGCCACCAGCAGCGCGCCTGGGGGCACCTACAATGAGCAGTTCTTC

J: TRBJ2-7
V: TRBV7-9
D: .
size: .
CDR3: CASSLGAGSYEQYF
DNA: TGTGCCAGCAGCTTAGGGGCAGGCTCCTACGAGCAGTACTTC

J: TRBJ1-2
V: TRBV13
D: .
size: .
CDR3: CASSPPGGGGYGYTF
DNA: TGTGCCAGCAGCCCACCGGGGGGGGGAGGGTATGGCTACACCTTC

J: TRBJ2-7
V: TRBV18
D: .
size: .
CDR3: CASSPNGGEQGF
DNA: TGTGCCAGCTCACCAAATGGAGGCGAGCAAGGCTTC

J: TRBJ1-5
V: TRBV29-1
D: .
size: .
CDR3: CSVGGGFEPQHF
DNA: TGCAGCGTTGGGGGGGGGTTCGAGCCCCAGCATTTT

J: TRBJ2-1
V: TRBV4-2
D: TRBD2
size: .
CDR3: CASSQAGTSGYNEQFF
DNA: TGTGCCAGCAGCCAGGCCGGGACTAGCGGATACAATGAGCAGTTCTTC

J: TRBJ1-2
V: TRBV2
D: TRBD1
size: .
CDR3: CASGNRGASVLGYTF
DNA: TGTGCCAGCGGCAACAGGGGGGCCTCCGTCCTGGGCTACACCTTC

J: TRBJ1-2
V: TRBV2
D: TRBD1
size: .
CDR3: CASSDGTGKDYGYTF
DNA: TGTGCCAGCAGCGATGGGACAGGGAAAGACTATGGCTACACCTTC

J: TRBJ2-4
V: TRBV5-1
D: TRBD2
size: once
CDR3: CASSPGLAGALAKNIQYF
DNA: TGCGCCAGCAGCCCGGGGCTAGCGGGGGCCCTAGCCAAAAACATTCAGTACTTC

J: TRBJ1-2
V: TRBV4-1
D: TRBD1
size: .
CDR3: CASSQDPGQGVFSYTF
DNA: TGCGCCAGCAGCCAAGATCCCGGACAGGGAGTTTTTAGCTACACCTTC

J: TRBJ1-2
V: TRBV6-1
D: TRBD1
size: few
CDR3: CASKSTGFYGYTF
DNA: TGTGCCAGCAAATCGACAGGGTTCTATGGCTACACCTTC

J: TRBJ1-3
V: TRBV5-1
D: TRBD1
size: .
CDR3: CASRPFPGQSSGNTIYF
DNA: TGCGCCAGCAGACCCTTTCCGGGACAGAGCTCTGGAAACACCATATATTTT

J: TRBJ2-7
V: TRBV6-1
D: .
size: once
CDR3: CASSERQSEQYF
DNA: TGTGCCAGCAGTGAAAGACAATCCGAGCAGTACTTC

J: TRBJ2-1
V: TRBV29-1
D: .
size: .
CDR3: CSVRGGMALSEQFF
DNA: TGCAGCGTTCGAGGGGGAATGGCCCTCAGTGAGCAGTTCTTC

J: TRBJ1-5
V: TRBV6-6
D: .
size: .
CDR3: CASSYTGVPNQPQHF
DNA: TGTGCCAGCAGTTACACAGGAGTGCCCAATCAGCCCCAGCATTTT

J: TRBJ2-1
V: TRBV9
D: .
size: .
CDR3: CASSVVGQNNEQFF
DNA: TGTGCCAGCAGCGTAGTCGGACAGAACAATGAGCAGTTCTTC

J: TRBJ1-6
V: TRBV19
D: .
size: .
CDR3: CASSIVGGPNSPLHF
DNA: TGTGCCAGTAGTATAGTAGGAGGGCCGAATTCACCCCTCCACTTT

J: TRBJ2-7
V: TRBV15
D: TRBD1
size: .
CDR3: CATSRGGQGGSYEQYF
DNA: TGTGCCACCAGCAGGGGGGGACAGGGAGGGAGCTACGAGCAGTACTTC

J: TRBJ2-4
V: TRBV4-1
D: .
size: .
CDR3: CASSQRDLGRGGIQYF
DNA: TGCGCCAGCAGCCAACGTGATCTAGGCAGGGGTGGCATTCAGTACTTC

J: TRBJ2-2
V: TRBV7-3
D: .
size: .
CDR3: CASSRTASTGELFF
DNA: TGTGCCAGCAGCCGAACAGCTTCCACCGGGGAGCTGTTTTTT

J: TRBJ2-7
V: TRBV5-1
D: .
size: .
CDR3: CASSGGTATYEQYF
DNA: TGCGCCAGCAGCGGCGGGACGGCTACCTACGAGCAGTACTTC

J: TRBJ2-1
V: TRBV7-2
D: TRBD2
size: .
CDR3: CASSLVPTSASYNEQFF
DNA: TGTGCCAGCAGCTTAGTCCCGACTAGCGCATCCTACAATGAGCAGTTCTTC

J: TRBJ1-5
V: TRBV4-3
D: .
size: .
CDR3: CASSQGPAGPAYSNQPQHF
DNA: TGCGCCAGCAGCCAGGGCCCGGCAGGCCCAGCTTATAGCAATCAGCCCCAGCATTTT

J: TRBJ2-7
V: TRBV7-2
D: TRBD1
size: .
CDR3: CASSAQQGAPYEQYF
DNA: TGTGCCAGCAGCGCCCAACAGGGGGCTCCCTACGAGCAGTACTTC

J: TRBJ2-5
V: TRBV5-1
D: TRBD1
size: .
CDR3: CASSSRQGSSVETQYF
DNA: TGCGCCAGCAGCTCCCGACAGGGATCATCGGTAGAGACCCAGTACTTC

J: TRBJ1-4
V: TRBV6-5
D: .
size: .
CDR3: CASSVQDHEKLFF
DNA: TGTGCCAGCAGTGTCCAGGATCATGAAAAACTGTTTTTT

J: TRBJ1-1
V: TRBV7-9
D: .
size: .
CDR3: CASSLGAGNTEAFF
DNA: TGTGCCAGCAGCTTAGGTGCGGGTAACACTGAAGCTTTCTTT

J: TRBJ2-7
V: TRBV2
D: .
size: once
CDR3: CASSVGAGFSLEQYF
DNA: TGTGCCAGCAGTGTTGGGGCAGGTTTTTCCCTCGAGCAGTACTTC

J: TRBJ2-1
V: TRBV2
D: TRBD1
size: .
CDR3: CASSVYRGTYNEQFF
DNA: TGTGCCAGCAGTGTATACAGGGGCACCTACAATGAGCAGTTCTTC

J: TRBJ1-2
V: TRBV2
D: TRBD1
size: .
CDR3: CASRDRNYGYTF
DNA: TGTGCCAGCAGGGACAGGAACTATGGCTACACCTTC

J: TRBJ2-2
V: TRBV7-3
D: TRBD2
size: .
CDR3: CASSYRTSGRSNTGELFF
DNA: TGTGCCAGCAGTTATCGGACTAGCGGGAGATCGAACACCGGGGAGCTGTTTTTT

J: TRBJ2-7
V: TRBV11-2
D: TRBD1
size: .
CDR3: CASSLPGQGRYEQYF
DNA: TGTGCCAGCAGCTTACCGGGACAGGGGCGCTACGAGCAGTACTTC

J: TRBJ2-1
V: TRBV21-1
D: .
size: .
CDR3: CASSKVPGCPYNEQFF
DNA: TGTGCCAGCAGCAAAGTGCCGGGGTGCCCCTACAATGAGCAGTTCTTC

J: TRBJ2-2
V: TRBV27
D: .
size: .
CDR3: CASSLQASPGELFF
DNA: TGTGCCAGCAGTTTACAGGCAAGCCCCGGGGAGCTGTTTTTT

J: TRBJ1-2
V: TRBV5-1
D: TRBD1
size: .
CDR3: CASRIDRGAIYGYTF
DNA: TGCGCCAGCAGGATAGACAGGGGGGCCATATATGGCTACACCTTC

J: TRBJ1-3
V: TRBV6-5
D: .
size: once
CDR3: CASTATAGNTIYF
DNA: TGTGCCAGCACCGCGACAGCTGGAAACACCATATATTTT

J: TRBJ1-1
V: TRBV19
D: TRBD1
size: .
CDR3: CASSIRGQGNRGTEAFF
DNA: TGTGCCAGTAGTATCCGGGGACAGGGTAATCGGGGCACTGAAGCTTTCTTT

J: TRBJ1-1
V: TRBV2
D: .
size: few
CDR3: CASSSDRIDNAAFF
DNA: TGTGCCAGCAGTTCCGACAGGATAGACAATGCAGCTTTCTTT

J: TRBJ1-4
V: TRBV6-5
D: .
size: .
CDR3: CASSSSLRATNEKLFF
DNA: TGTGCCAGCAGTTCCTCACTCAGGGCAACTAATGAAAAACTGTTTTTT

J: TRBJ2-3
V: TRBV5-6
D: TRBD2
size: .
CDR3: CASSFSRLAGVTDTQYF
DNA: TGTGCCAGCAGCTTTTCCCGACTAGCGGGAGTGACAGATACGCAGTATTTT

J: TRBJ1-5
V: TRBV19
D: TRBD1
size: few
CDR3: CASSWGQEMQPQHF
DNA: TGTGCCAGTAGTTGGGGACAGGAGATGCAGCCCCAGCATTTT

J: TRBJ2-7
V: TRBV5-1
D: .
size: .
CDR3: CASSPGPRPYEQYF
DNA: TGCGCCAGCAGCCCCGGCCCCAGGCCGTACGAGCAGTACTTC

J: TRBJ2-2
V: TRBV10-3
D: .
size: once
CDR3: CAINEGAGELFF
DNA: TGTGCCATCAATGAAGGGGCCGGGGAGCTGTTTTTT

J: TRBJ1-6
V: TRBV18
D: TRBD1
size: .
CDR3: CASSPPGQNSPLHF
DNA: TGTGCCAGCTCACCACCGGGACAGAATTCACCCCTCCACTTT

J: TRBJ1-3
V: TRBV7-8
D: .
size: .
CDR3: CASSFGEAGNTIYF
DNA: TGTGCCAGCAGCTTTGGAGAGGCTGGAAACACCATATATTTT

J: TRBJ1-4
V: TRBV6-1
D: .
size: .
CDR3: CASSEGTATNEKLFF
DNA: TGTGCCAGCAGTGAAGGGACAGCAACTAATGAAAAACTGTTTTTT

J: TRBJ2-7
V: TRBV10-3
D: TRBD1
size: .
CDR3: CAISDRGLETYEQYF
DNA: TGTGCCATCAGTGATAGGGGGCTCGAGACTTACGAGCAGTACTTC

J: TRBJ1-2
V: TRBV29-1
D: .
size: .
CDR3: CSVERGRYGYTF
DNA: TGCAGCGTTGAAAGGGGCAGGTATGGCTACACCTTC

J: TRBJ2-1
V: TRBV7-2
D: TRBD1
size: .
CDR3: CASSLGVGGVYEQFF
DNA: TGTGCCAGCAGCTTAGGGGTAGGGGGCGTGTATGAGCAGTTCTTC

J: TRBJ2-3
V: TRBV11-2
D: TRBD1
size: once
CDR3: CASSLLGQPEDTQYF
DNA: TGTGCCAGCAGCTTATTGGGACAGCCTGAAGATACGCAGTATTTT